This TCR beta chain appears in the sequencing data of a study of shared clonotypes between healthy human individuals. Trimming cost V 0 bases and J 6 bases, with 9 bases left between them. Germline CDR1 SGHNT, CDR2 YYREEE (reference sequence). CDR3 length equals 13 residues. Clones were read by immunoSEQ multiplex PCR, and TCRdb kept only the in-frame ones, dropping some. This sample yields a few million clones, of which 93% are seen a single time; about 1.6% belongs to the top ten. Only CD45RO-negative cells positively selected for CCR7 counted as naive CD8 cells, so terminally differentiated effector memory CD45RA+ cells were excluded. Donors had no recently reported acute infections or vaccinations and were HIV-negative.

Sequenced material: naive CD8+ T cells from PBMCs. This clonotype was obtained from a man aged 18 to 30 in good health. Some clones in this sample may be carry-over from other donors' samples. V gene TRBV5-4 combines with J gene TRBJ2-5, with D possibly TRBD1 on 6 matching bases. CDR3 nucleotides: TGTGCCAGCAGCTTGGACAGGGACCAGACCCAGTACTTC. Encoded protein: CASSLDRDQTQYF.